A selection of T cell receptor beta chains follows, all from one sample in a study of Ad26.COV2.S vaccination and SARS-CoV-2 variants. Profiling relied on immunoSEQ multiplex PCR, and the TCRdb table lists in-frame clones only, not all of them. The data contain under 95,000 clones, less than 85% of them singletons. Sample: peripheral blood, taken after recovery from COVID-19. These receptors came from a human donor who had recovered from COVID-19. CDR3s include the opening cysteine and the closing phenylalanine or tryptophan. D genes are given only for firm matches. For some rows the clone size is stated as once, few or many, or as a class when expanded; others skip it.

d_gene: TRBD1; v_gene: TRBV7-9; j_gene: TRBJ1-2; abundance: -; CDR3nt: TGTGCCAGCAGCCTACCCACCCGATTAAACAAGGACAGGGAGGGCTACACCTTC; CDR3aa: CASSLPTRLNKDREGYTF
d_gene: -; v_gene: TRBV3-1/TRBV3-2; j_gene: TRBJ1-6; abundance: -; CDR3nt: TGTGCCAGCAGCGCCCGGACCGGGAATTCACCCCTCCACTTT; CDR3aa: CASSARTGNSPLHF
d_gene: TRBD2; v_gene: TRBV18; j_gene: TRBJ2-7; abundance: -; CDR3nt: TGTGCCAGCTCACTCACCGCCGGGGGGGGCCACGAGCAGTACTTC; CDR3aa: CASSLTAGGGHEQYF
d_gene: -; v_gene: TRBV20-1; j_gene: TRBJ1-2; abundance: -; CDR3nt: TGCAGTGCTAGTAACCGGGCAAATGGCTACACCTTC; CDR3aa: CSASNRANGYTF
d_gene: TRBD2; v_gene: TRBV28; j_gene: TRBJ2-1; abundance: -; CDR3nt: TGTGCCAGCAGATCGATAGCGGGAGGGCCCCACAATGAGCAGTTCTTC; CDR3aa: CASRSIAGGPHNEQFF
d_gene: -; v_gene: TRBV10-1; j_gene: TRBJ2-2; abundance: -; CDR3nt: TGCGCCAGCAGTGCTAACACCGGGGAGCTGTTTTTT; CDR3aa: CASSANTGELFF
d_gene: -; v_gene: TRBV7-9; j_gene: TRBJ1-1; abundance: -; CDR3nt: TGTGCCAGCAGCTTCGATAGGCCTGAAGCTTTCTTT; CDR3aa: CASSFDRPEAFF
d_gene: -; v_gene: TRBV28; j_gene: TRBJ1-5; abundance: once; CDR3nt: TGTGCCAGCAGTTTCCGGGGGGATCAGCCCCAGCATTTT; CDR3aa: CASSFRGDQPQHF
d_gene: -; v_gene: TRBV11-3; j_gene: TRBJ2-7; abundance: many; CDR3nt: TGTGCCAGCAGCAGGGGGGGAGGGCAGACCTCCTACGAGCAGTACTTC; CDR3aa: CASSRGGGQTSYEQYF
d_gene: -; v_gene: TRBV7-3; j_gene: TRBJ1-1; abundance: -; CDR3nt: TGTGCCAGCAGCTTAAAGGTGAACACTGAAGCTTTCTTT; CDR3aa: CASSLKVNTEAFF
d_gene: -; v_gene: TRBV28; j_gene: TRBJ2-3; abundance: once; CDR3nt: TGTGCCAGCAGTTCTTTAGGGGGGACCTCTAGCACAGATACGCAGTATTTT; CDR3aa: CASSSLGGTSSTDTQYF
d_gene: -; v_gene: TRBV5-8; j_gene: TRBJ2-1; abundance: -; CDR3nt: TGTGCCAGCAGCTTAGGGATGTACAATGAGCAGTTCTTC; CDR3aa: CASSLGMYNEQFF
d_gene: TRBD2; v_gene: TRBV11-3; j_gene: TRBJ2-1; abundance: once; CDR3nt: TGTGCCAGCAGCTTAGGCCCAGCGGGAGGATCGGTGGAGCAGTTCTTC; CDR3aa: CASSLGPAGGSVEQFF
d_gene: TRBD1; v_gene: TRBV5-6; j_gene: TRBJ2-7; abundance: -; CDR3nt: TGTGCCAGCAGCTATCCGGGACAGGGGGCGACAGGGGAGCAGTACTTC; CDR3aa: CASSYPGQGATGEQYF
d_gene: TRBD2; v_gene: TRBV19; j_gene: TRBJ2-1; abundance: -; CDR3nt: TGTGCCAGTAGTCCCCGGCTAGCGGGCTCCGATGAGCAGTTCTTC; CDR3aa: CASSPRLAGSDEQFF
d_gene: -; v_gene: TRBV27; j_gene: TRBJ1-6; abundance: -; CDR3nt: TGTGCCAGCAGTTTAGGGGGGGGGTTCGGATCACCCCTCCACTTT; CDR3aa: CASSLGGGFGSPLHF
d_gene: -; v_gene: TRBV4-2; j_gene: TRBJ2-2; abundance: -; CDR3nt: TGTGCCAGCAGCCAAGATGGGGGCGGGGAGCTGTTTTTT; CDR3aa: CASSQDGGGELFF
d_gene: -; v_gene: TRBV9; j_gene: TRBJ2-1; abundance: -; CDR3nt: TGTGCCAGCAGCGTGGGGTCCTATGGGGATGAGCAGTTCTTC; CDR3aa: CASSVGSYGDEQFF
d_gene: -; v_gene: TRBV27; j_gene: TRBJ2-3; abundance: -; CDR3nt: TGTGCCAGCAGTTTTCGCACAGATACGCAGTATTTT; CDR3aa: CASSFRTDTQYF
d_gene: TRBD1; v_gene: TRBV5-6; j_gene: TRBJ2-3; abundance: -; CDR3nt: TGTGCCAGCAGCTTCGGGACAGGGGCAGATACGCAGTATTTT; CDR3aa: CASSFGTGADTQYF
d_gene: TRBD1; v_gene: TRBV6-5; j_gene: TRBJ2-1; abundance: -; CDR3nt: TGTGCCAGCACGAAGGACAGGGCCATCGGTGAGCAGTTCTTC; CDR3aa: CASTKDRAIGEQFF
d_gene: TRBD2; v_gene: TRBV28; j_gene: TRBJ2-2; abundance: -; CDR3nt: TGTGCCAGCAGTCCTCTGACTAGCGGGAGTCCCACCGGGGAGCTGTTTTTT; CDR3aa: CASSPLTSGSPTGELFF